What follows are 19 T cell receptor beta chains derived from one specimen sequenced in a study of shared T cell receptors in the human thymus. Assay: immunoSEQ multiplex PCR; the TCRdb copy retains only in-frame clones and omits some. This table has some 720,000 clones, roughly 90% appearing once. These records were also assigned to another study, of human thymus T cells.

Material: thymocytes. The receptor source for this set is a boy less than two years old with a congenital heart defect.

The CDR3 region is CASSESGETYEQYF. The CDR3 DNA is TGCGCCAGCAGTGAGTCTGGAGAGACCTACGAGCAGTACTTC. The chain uses TRBV10-2 and TRBJ2-7, with D unclear. The CDR3 is made up of 14 amino acids. V lost 0 bases and J lost 2, with 8 bases in between. Germline V CDR1 and CDR2: WSHSY, SAAADI.

The rearrangement uses TRBV28 and TRBJ1-2; TRBD1 is a possible D gene (5 bases). Germline-derived CDR1 and CDR2 are MDHEN and SYDVKM. V was clipped by 5 bases and J by 8 bases, with 9 bases between them. This CDR3 has 11 residues. The DNA of the CDR3 is TGTGCCAGCAGTGCCCGGACAGGCTACACCTTC. Residues: CASSARTGYTF.

The table lists this clone with a count of one. The V and J genes are TRBV6-1 and TRBJ2-3; D might be TRBD2 (5 bases). Germline V lookup: CDR1 MNHNS, CDR2 SASEGT. With 3 bases removed from V and 2 bases from J, the gap between germline ends came to 12 bases. This CDR3 region has 15 residues. This CDR3 is CASSDRERSTDTQYF. DNA for the CDR3: TGTGCCAGCAGTGATAGGGAGCGCTCCACAGATACGCAGTATTTT.

The gene calls are TRBV7-9 and TRBJ2-3; 9 nucleotides match TRBD2. Trimming cost V 2 bases and J 5 bases; bases outside gene matches: 8. The CDR3 is made up of 16 amino acids. Germline values: CDR1 SEHNR, CDR2 FQNEAQ (reference sequence). The DNA for the CDR3 is TGTGCCAGCAGCTTAAAAGCGGGAGGTCTTTTAGATACGCAGTATTTT. Protein product: CASSLKAGGLLDTQYF.

V usage is TRBV4-2 and J usage is TRBJ1-2; weak D call: TRBD1 (6 bases). Germline CDR1 LGHNA, CDR2 YNFKEQ. Trimming pared 4 bases from V and 2 bases from J, leaving 14 bases between. The CDR3 has 15 residues. The CDR3 loop reads CASSPSPGTNYGYTF. The CDR3 DNA sequence: TGTGCCAGCAGCCCTAGTCCCGGGACAAACTATGGCTACACCTTC.

The CDR3 DNA follows: TGTGCCAGCAGTTCGCTACCGGGACAGGGGGTTCAAAGCAATCAGCCCCAGCATTTT. This codes for CASSSLPGQGVQSNQPQHF. The J gene is TRBJ1-5, the V gene TRBV7-2, with TRBD1 matching 11 bases. V shed 6 bases and J 1 base; nucleotides not matched to a gene: 14. CDR1 and CDR2 (germline): SGHTA, FQGNSA. This CDR3 spans 19 amino acids.

This clone was observed a few times. This rearrangement joins TRBV19 to TRBJ1-1; 7 nucleotides line up with TRBD1. Germline trimming cut 4 bases from V and 0 bases from J; bases unmatched to any gene: 5. CDR1 is LNHDA, CDR2 SQIVND, per germline (reference sequence). This CDR3 has 15 amino acids. DNA of the CDR3: TGTGCCAGTAGTAGCGGACAGGTAGTGAACACTGAAGCTTTCTTT. Protein sequence: CASSSGQVVNTEAFF.

The V gene is TRBV5-1, the J gene TRBJ2-1; 10 nucleotides agree with TRBD1. The CDR3 length is 14 residues. Unmatched junction bases numbered 4, after V lost 4 bases and J lost 6 bases. Germline V CDR1 and CDR2: SGHRS, YFSETQ. CDR3 sequence (DNA): TGCGCCAGCAGCAACCGGGACAGGGGCAATGAGCAGTTCTTC. Amino acids: CASSNRDRGNEQFF.

The chain joins TRBV9 to TRBJ2-2, with 10 bases that match TRBD1. V gave up 5 bases and J gave up 6 bases; unmatched junction bases: 10. Germline CDR1 is SGDLS and CDR2 is YYNGEE. There are 16 residues in the CDR3. The DNA of the CDR3 is TGTGCCAGCAGTCCGACAGGGGGCCGGCTTTCCGGGGAGCTGTTTTTT. Its protein is CASSPTGGRLSGELFF. Full variable domain (outside the CDR3, taken from reference TRBV9 and TRBJ2-2): DSGVTQTPKHLITATGQRVTLRCSPRSGDLSVYWYQQSLDQGLQFLIQYYNGEERAKGNILERFSAQQFPDLHSELNLSSLELGDSALYFCASSPTGGRLSGELFFGEGSRLTVL.

V is TRBV7-8 and J is TRBJ1-5, with a tentative D call TRBD1 (6 bases). This CDR3 comprises 17 residues. Trimming took 1 base from V and 5 from J, leaving 18 bases between them. The V gene's germline CDR1 is SGHVS and CDR2 FQNEAQ. The CDR3 reads CASSLGGLRGSHQPQHF. CDR3 nucleotides: TGTGCCAGCAGCTTAGGAGGTCTCAGGGGTTCCCATCAGCCCCAGCATTTT. Full variable domain (rest looked up from reference TRBV7-8 and TRBJ1-5): GAGVSQSPRYKVAKRGQDVALRCDPISGHVSLFWYQQALGQGPEFLTYFQNEAQLDKSGLPSDRFFAERPEGSVSTLKIQRTQQEDSAVYLCASSLGGLRGSHQPQHFGDGTRLSIL.

This clone appeared a few times. The chain's CDR3 is CASSLARDSYEQYF. CDR3 bases: TGCGCCAGCAGCTTGGCCAGGGACTCCTACGAGCAGTACTTC. The gene calls are TRBV5-1 and TRBJ2-7; possibly TRBD1 for D (5 bases). The germline V gene has CDR1 SGHRS and CDR2 YFSETQ. The CDR3 consists of 14 residues. Between the trimmed V and J ends, which lost 0 bases and 0 bases, there was a span of 7 bases.

The V and J genes are TRBV28 and TRBJ2-2; 8 bases map to TRBD2. V lost 5 bases, J lost 4 bases, and 9 bases stayed unmatched. This CDR3 comprises 16 residues. Germline loops: CDR1 MDHEN, CDR2 SYDVKM. The CDR3 spells CASSKREYESTGELFF. The DNA for the CDR3 is TGTGCCAGCAGTAAGCGGGAGTACGAGAGCACCGGGGAGCTGTTTTTT.

The V and J genes are TRBV4-3 and TRBJ1-3, with TRBD1 as a possible D gene (5 bases). This CDR3 comprises 16 residues. Trimming removed 4 bases at V and 0 bases at J, with 13 bases between. Germline CDR1 is LGHNA and CDR2 is YSLEER. CDR3 protein: CASSLDLGLSGNTIYF. The CDR3 nucleotides read TGCGCCAGCAGCCTTGACCTGGGGCTCTCTGGAAACACCATATATTTT.

The V gene is TRBV10-2, the J gene TRBJ2-7; 7 nucleotides align to TRBD2. From germline, CDR1 is WSHSY and CDR2 SAAADI. CDR3 length: 12 amino acids. V lost 6 bases and J lost 5; bases outside the gene matches: 4. In DNA, the CDR3 is TGCGCCAGCAGGGGAGGGGAAGACGAGCAGTACTTC. As protein: CASRGGEDEQYF.

The J gene is TRBJ2-7, the V gene TRBV13; the match to TRBD2 covers 9 bases. V lost 2 bases, J lost 3 bases, and 11 bases stayed unmatched. Per the germline V gene, CDR1 is PRHDT and CDR2 is FYEKMQ (reference sequence). The CDR3 covers 17 residues. CDR3 bases: TGTGCCAGCAGCTTAATTGGGGAGTCTAGCGGGGACTACGAGCAGTACTTC. Translation gives CASSLIGESSGDYEQYF.

The chain couples TRBV6-5 to TRBJ2-4, with TRBD2 as a possible D gene (5 bases). Germline CDR1 MNHEY, CDR2 SVGAGI. The CDR3 has 13 residues. V lost 5 bases, J lost 4 bases, and 9 bases lay in between. CDR3 sequence reads: CASSNRGKNIQYF. In nucleotides, the CDR3 is TGTGCCAGCAGTAACCGGGGAAAAAACATTCAGTACTTC.

This chain joins TRBV10-1 and TRBJ2-7; maybe TRBD1 (6 bases). The germline V gene has CDR1 WNHNN and CDR2 SYGVQD (reference sequence). Trimming pared 7 bases from V and 3 bases from J, leaving 7 bases between. The CDR3 has 11 amino acids. The CDR3 region is CASTRGYEQYF. CDR3 nucleotides: TGCGCCAGCACCAGGGGCTACGAGCAGTACTTC.

This clone was observed a single time. The J gene is TRBJ2-4, the V gene TRBV14, with TRBD1 as a possible D gene (7 bases). V lost 3 bases and J lost 5, with 11 bases in between. The CDR3 is 14 residues long. In germline, CDR1 is SGHDN, CDR2 FVKESK. The CDR3 sequence is CASSQGGQQNIQYF. The CDR3 DNA reads TGTGCCAGCAGCCAGGGGGGACAGCAAAACATTCAGTACTTC.

The chain recombines TRBV2 with TRBJ2-7, with D uncertain. The V and J ends lost 7 bases and 3 bases respectively, with 16 bases between them. CDR3 length: 14 amino acids. CDR1 is SNHLY and CDR2 is FYNNEI in the germline V gene. CDR3 sequence reads: CASMPSGFFYEQYF. In DNA form, the CDR3 reads TGTGCCAGCATGCCCTCGGGTTTCTTCTACGAGCAGTACTTC.